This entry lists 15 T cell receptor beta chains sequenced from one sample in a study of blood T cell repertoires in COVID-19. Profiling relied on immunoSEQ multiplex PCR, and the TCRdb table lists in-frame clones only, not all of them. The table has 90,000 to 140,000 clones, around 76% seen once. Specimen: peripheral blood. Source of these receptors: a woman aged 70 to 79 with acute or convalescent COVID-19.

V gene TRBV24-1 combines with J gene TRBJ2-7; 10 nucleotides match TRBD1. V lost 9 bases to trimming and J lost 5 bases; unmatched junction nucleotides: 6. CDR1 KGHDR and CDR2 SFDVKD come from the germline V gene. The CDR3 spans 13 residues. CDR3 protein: CATWGQGSHEQYF. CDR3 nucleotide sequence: TGTGCCACCTGGGGACAGGGGTCCCACGAGCAGTACTTC.

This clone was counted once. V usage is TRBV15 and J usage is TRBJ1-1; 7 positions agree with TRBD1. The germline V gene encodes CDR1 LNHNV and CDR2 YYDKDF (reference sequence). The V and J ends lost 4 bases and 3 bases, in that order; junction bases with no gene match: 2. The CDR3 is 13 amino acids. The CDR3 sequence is CATSTDRDTEAFF. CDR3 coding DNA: TGTGCCACCAGCACAGACAGGGACACTGAAGCTTTCTTT.

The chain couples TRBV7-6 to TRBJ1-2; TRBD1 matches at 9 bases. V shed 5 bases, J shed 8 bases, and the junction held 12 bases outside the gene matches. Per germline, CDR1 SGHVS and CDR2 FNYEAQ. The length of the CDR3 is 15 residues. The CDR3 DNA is TGTGCCAGCAGCGGTACAGGGGGCCCTAATGAGGGCTACACCTTC. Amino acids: CASSGTGGPNEGYTF.

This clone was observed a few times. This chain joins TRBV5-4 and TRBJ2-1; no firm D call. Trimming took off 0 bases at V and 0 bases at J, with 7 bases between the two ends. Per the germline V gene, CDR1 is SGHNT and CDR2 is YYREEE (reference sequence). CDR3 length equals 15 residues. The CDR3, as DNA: TGTGCCAGCAGCTTGGAATTGAGCTCCTACAATGAGCAGTTCTTC. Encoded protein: CASSLELSSYNEQFF.

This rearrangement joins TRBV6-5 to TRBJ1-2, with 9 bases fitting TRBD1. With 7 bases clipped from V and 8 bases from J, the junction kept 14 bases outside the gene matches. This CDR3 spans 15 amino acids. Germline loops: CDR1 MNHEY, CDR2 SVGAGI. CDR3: CASTPQGTGIEGYTF. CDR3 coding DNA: TGTGCCAGCACTCCTCAAGGGACAGGGATTGAGGGCTACACCTTC.

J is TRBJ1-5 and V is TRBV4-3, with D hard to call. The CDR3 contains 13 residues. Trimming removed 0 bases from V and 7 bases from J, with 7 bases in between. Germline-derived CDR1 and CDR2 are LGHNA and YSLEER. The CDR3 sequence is CASSQEVRQPQHF. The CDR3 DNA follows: TGCGCCAGCAGCCAAGAGGTGCGACAGCCCCAGCATTTT.

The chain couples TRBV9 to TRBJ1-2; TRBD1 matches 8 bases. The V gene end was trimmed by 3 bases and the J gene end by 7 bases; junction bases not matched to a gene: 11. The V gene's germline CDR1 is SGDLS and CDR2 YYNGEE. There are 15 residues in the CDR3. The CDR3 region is CASSAPPGQVTGYTF. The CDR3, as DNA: TGTGCCAGCAGCGCACCCCCGGGACAGGTAACTGGCTACACCTTC. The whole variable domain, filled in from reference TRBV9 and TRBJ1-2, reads DSGVTQTPKHLITATGQRVTLRCSPRSGDLSVYWYQQSLDQGLQFLIQYYNGEERAKGNILERFSAQQFPDLHSELNLSSLELGDSALYFCASSAPPGQVTGYTFGSGTRLTVV.

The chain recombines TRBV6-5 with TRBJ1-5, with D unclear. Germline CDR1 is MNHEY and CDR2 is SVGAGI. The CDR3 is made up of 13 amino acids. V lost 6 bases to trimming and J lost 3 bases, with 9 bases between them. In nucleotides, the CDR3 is TGTGCCAGCAGGATAGAGGTCAATCAGCCCCAGCATTTT. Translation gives CASRIEVNQPQHF.

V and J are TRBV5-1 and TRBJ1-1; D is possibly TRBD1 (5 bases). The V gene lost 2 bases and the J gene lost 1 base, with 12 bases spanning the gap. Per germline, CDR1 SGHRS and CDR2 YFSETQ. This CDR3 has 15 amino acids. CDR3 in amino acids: CASSFQHQGNTEAFF. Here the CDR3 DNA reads TGCGCCAGCAGCTTTCAACACCAGGGGAACACTGAAGCTTTCTTT.

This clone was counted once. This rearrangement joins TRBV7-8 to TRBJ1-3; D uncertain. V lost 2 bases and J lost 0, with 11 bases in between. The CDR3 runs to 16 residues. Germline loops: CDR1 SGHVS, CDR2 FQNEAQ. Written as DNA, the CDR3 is TGTGCCAGCAGCTTATTGAGATCCGACTCTGGAAACACCATATATTTT. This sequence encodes CASSLLRSDSGNTIYF.

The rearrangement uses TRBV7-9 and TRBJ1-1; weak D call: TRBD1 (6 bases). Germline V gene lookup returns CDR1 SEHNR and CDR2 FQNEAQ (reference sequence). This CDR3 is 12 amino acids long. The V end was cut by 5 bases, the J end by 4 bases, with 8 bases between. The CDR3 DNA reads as TGTGCCAGCAGCCCGGACAGCACTGAAGCTTTCTTT. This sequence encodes CASSPDSTEAFF.

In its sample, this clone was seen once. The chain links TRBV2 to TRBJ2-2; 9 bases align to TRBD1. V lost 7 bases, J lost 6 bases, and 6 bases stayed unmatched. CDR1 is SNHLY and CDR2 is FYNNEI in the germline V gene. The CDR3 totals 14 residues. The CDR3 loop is CASISNRGPGELFF. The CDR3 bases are TGTGCCAGCATTAGTAACAGGGGGCCCGGGGAGCTGTTTTTT.

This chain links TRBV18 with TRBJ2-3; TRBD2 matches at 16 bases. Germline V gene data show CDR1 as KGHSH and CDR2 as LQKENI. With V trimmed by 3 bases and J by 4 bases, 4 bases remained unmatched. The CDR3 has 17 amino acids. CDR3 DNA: TGTGCCAGCTCACCCCCGGGACTAGCGGGGGGGCCAGATACGCAGTATTTT. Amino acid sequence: CASSPPGLAGGPDTQYF.

The CDR3, as DNA: TGTGCCAGCAGACGGACAGGGTTCGACTATGGCTACACCTTC. Amino acids: CASRRTGFDYGYTF. V gene TRBV28 combines with J gene TRBJ1-2, with 8 bases identical to TRBD1. CDR1 is MDHEN and CDR2 is SYDVKM in the germline V gene. V was pared by 6 bases and J by 3 bases, with 6 bases of the junction left unmatched. The CDR3 spans 14 residues.

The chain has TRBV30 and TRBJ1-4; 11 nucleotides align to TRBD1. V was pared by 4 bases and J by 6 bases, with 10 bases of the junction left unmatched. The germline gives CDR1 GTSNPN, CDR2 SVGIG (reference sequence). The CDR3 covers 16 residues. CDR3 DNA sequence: TGTGCCTGGACCCAGGGACAGGGGGGTTCAGATGAAAAACTGTTTTTT. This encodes CAWTQGQGGSDEKLFF.